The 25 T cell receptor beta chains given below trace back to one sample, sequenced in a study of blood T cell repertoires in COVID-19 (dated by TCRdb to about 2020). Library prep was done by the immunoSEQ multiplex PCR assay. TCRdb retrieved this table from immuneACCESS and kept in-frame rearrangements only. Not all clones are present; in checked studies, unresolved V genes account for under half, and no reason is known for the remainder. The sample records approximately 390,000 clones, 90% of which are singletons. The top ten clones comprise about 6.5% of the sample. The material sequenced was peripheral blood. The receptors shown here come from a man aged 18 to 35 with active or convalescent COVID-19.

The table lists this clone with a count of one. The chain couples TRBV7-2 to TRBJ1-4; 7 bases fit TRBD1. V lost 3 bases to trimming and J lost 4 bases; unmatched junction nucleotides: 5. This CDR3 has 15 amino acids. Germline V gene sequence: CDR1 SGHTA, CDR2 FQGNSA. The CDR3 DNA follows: TGTGCCAGCAGCTTCACGGGACAGCGTAATGAAAAACTGTTTTTT. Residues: CASSFTGQRNEKLFF.

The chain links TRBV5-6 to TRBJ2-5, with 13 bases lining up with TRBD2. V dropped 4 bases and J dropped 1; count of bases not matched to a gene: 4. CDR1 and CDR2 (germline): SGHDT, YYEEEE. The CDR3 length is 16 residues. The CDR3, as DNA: TGTGCCAGCAGCGAAGGACTAGCGGGGGTCCAAGAGACCCAGTACTTC. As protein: CASSEGLAGVQETQYF. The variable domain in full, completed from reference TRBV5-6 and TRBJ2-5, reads DAGVTQSPTHLIKTRGQQVTLRCSPKSGHDTVSWYQQALGQGPQFIFQYYEEEERQRGNFPDRFSGHQFPNYSSELNVNALLLGDSALYLCASSEGLAGVQETQYFGPGTRLLVL.

CDR3 amino acids: CASSFRWGLGDQPQHF. The CDR3, as DNA: TGTGCCAGCAGTTTTAGATGGGGGCTAGGGGATCAGCCCCAGCATTTT. V usage is TRBV6-8 and J usage is TRBJ1-5, with a tentative D call TRBD1 (6 bases). CDR1 and CDR2 (germline): MNHGY, SAAAGT. The V and J ends lost 4 bases and 5 bases respectively, with 18 bases between them. CDR3 length: 16 amino acids.

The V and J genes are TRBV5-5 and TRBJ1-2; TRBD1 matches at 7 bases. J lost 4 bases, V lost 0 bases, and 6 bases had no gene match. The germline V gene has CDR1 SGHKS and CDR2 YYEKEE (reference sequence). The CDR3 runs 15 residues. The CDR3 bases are TGTGCCAGCAGCTTGGCCGGAGGACAGGCCTATGGCTACACCTTC. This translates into CASSLAGGQAYGYTF. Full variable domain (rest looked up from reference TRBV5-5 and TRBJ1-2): DAGVTQSPTHLIKTRGQQVTLRCSPISGHKSVSWYQQVLGQGPQFIFQYYEKEERGRGNFPDRFSARQFPNYSSELNVNALLLGDSALYLCASSLAGGQAYGYTFGSGTRLTVV.

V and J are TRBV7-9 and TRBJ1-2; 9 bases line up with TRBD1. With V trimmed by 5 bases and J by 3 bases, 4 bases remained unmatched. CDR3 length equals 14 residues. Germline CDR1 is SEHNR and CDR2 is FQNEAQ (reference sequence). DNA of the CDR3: TGTGCCAGCAGCACCGGACAGGGGTACTATGGCTACACCTTC. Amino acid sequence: CASSTGQGYYGYTF.

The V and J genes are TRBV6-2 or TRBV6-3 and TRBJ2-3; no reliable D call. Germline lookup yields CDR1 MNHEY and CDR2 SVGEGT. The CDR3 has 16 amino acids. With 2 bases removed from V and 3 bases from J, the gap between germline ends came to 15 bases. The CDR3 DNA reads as TGTGCCAGCAGTTACCTGCGTGAGGTAGCTACAGATACGCAGTATTTT. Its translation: CASSYLREVATDTQYF.

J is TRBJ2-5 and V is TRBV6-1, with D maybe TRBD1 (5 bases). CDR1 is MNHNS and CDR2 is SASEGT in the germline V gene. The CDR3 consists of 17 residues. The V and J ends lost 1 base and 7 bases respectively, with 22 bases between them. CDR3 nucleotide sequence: TGTGCCAGCAGTGAAGTCCCCTCAGGGCCGGAGAGAGGGACCCAGTACTTC. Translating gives CASSEVPSGPERGTQYF.

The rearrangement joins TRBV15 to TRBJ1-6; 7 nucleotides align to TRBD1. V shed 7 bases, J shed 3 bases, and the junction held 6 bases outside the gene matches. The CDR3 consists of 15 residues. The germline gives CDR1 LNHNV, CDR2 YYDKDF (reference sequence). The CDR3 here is CATTGTAFYNSPLHF. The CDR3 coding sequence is TGTGCCACCACCGGGACAGCGTTCTATAATTCACCCCTCCACTTT.

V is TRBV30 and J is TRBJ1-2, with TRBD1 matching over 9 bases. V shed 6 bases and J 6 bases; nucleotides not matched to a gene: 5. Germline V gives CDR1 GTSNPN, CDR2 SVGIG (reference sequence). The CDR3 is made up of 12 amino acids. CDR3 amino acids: CACIRTGDGYTF. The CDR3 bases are TGTGCCTGTATAAGGACAGGGGATGGCTACACCTTC.

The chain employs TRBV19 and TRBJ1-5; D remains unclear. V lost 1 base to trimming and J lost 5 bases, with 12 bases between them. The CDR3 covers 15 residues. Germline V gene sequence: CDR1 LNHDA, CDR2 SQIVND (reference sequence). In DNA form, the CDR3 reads TGTGCCAGTAGTATAGGGTACTGGTCCGATCAGCCCCAGCATTTT. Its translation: CASSIGYWSDQPQHF.

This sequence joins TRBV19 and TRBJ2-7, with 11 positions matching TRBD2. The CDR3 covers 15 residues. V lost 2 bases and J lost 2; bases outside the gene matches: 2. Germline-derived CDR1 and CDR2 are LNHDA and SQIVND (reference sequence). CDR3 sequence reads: CASSISSGGTYEQYF. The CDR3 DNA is TGTGCCAGTAGTATATCTAGCGGGGGGACCTACGAGCAGTACTTC.

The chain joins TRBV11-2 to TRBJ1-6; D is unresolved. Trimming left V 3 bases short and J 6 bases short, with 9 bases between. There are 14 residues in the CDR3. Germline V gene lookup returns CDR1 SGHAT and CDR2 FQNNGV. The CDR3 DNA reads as TGTGCCAGCAGCTTGGGAGGCTTTAATTCACCCCTCCACTTT. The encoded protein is CASSLGGFNSPLHF.

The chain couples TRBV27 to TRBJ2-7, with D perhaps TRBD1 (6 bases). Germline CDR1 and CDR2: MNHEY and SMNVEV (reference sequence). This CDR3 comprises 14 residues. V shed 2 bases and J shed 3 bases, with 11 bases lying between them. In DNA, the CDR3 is TGTGCCAGCAGTTTAATAGGGGGATACTACGAGCAGTACTTC. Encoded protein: CASSLIGGYYEQYF.

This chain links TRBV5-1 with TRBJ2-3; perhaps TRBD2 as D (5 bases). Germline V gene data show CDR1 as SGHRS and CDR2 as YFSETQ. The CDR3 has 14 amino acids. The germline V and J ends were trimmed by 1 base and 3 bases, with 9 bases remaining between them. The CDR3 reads CASSLQLGTDTQYF. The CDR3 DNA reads TGCGCCAGCAGCTTGCAACTAGGGACAGATACGCAGTATTTT.

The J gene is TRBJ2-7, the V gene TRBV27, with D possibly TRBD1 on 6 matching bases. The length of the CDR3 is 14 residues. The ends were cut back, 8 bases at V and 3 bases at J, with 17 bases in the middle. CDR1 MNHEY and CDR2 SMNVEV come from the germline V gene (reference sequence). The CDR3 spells CASRLEQGHYEQYF. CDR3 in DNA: TGTGCCAGCCGACTTGAACAGGGCCACTACGAGCAGTACTTC.

CDR3 coding DNA: TGTGCCAGCAGCTTACCAATAAGGGGTCTTGCTCAGCCCCAGCATTTT. As protein: CASSLPIRGLAQPQHF. V and J are TRBV7-8 and TRBJ1-5; D is perhaps TRBD1 (5 bases). The CDR3 has 16 residues. The V and J ends lost 2 bases and 6 bases respectively, with 17 bases between them. Germline V gene sequence: CDR1 SGHVS, CDR2 FQNEAQ. The full variable domain, its missing parts supplied by reference TRBV7-8 and TRBJ1-5, is GAGVSQSPRYKVAKRGQDVALRCDPISGHVSLFWYQQALGQGPEFLTYFQNEAQLDKSGLPSDRFFAERPEGSVSTLKIQRTQQEDSAVYLCASSLPIRGLAQPQHFGDGTRLSIL.

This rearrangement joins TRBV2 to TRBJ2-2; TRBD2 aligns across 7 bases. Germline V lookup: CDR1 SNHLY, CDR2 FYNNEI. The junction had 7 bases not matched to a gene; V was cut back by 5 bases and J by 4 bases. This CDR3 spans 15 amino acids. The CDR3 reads CASSWTRTSTGELFF. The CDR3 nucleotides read TGTGCCAGCAGTTGGACTAGGACGTCCACCGGGGAGCTGTTTTTT. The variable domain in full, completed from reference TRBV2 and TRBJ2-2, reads EPEVTQTPSHQVTQMGQEVILRCVPISNHLYFYWYRQILGQKVEFLVSFYNNEISEKSEIFDDQFSVERPDGSNFTLKIRSTKLEDSAMYFCASSWTRTSTGELFFGEGSRLTVL.

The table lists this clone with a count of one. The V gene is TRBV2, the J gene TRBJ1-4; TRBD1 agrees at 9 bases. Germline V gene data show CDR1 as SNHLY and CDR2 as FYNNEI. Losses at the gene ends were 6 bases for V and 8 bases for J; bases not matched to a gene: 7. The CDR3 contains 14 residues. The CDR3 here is CASRETGGREKLFF. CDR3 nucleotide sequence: TGTGCCAGCAGGGAAACAGGGGGCCGAGAAAAACTGTTTTTT.

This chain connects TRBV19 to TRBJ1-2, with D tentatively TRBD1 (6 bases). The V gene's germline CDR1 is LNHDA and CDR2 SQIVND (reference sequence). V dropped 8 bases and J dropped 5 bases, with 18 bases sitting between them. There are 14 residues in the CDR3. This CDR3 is CASDPGQGFYGYTF. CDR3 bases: TGTGCCAGTGATCCGGGACAAGGCTTTTATGGCTACACCTTC.

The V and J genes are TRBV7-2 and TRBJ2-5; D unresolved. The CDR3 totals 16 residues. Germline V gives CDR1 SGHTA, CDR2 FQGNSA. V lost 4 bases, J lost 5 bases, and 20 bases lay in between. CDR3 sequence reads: CASSSPSVRTRETQYF. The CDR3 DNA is TGTGCCAGCAGCTCTCCGTCTGTGCGAACCAGGGAGACCCAGTACTTC.

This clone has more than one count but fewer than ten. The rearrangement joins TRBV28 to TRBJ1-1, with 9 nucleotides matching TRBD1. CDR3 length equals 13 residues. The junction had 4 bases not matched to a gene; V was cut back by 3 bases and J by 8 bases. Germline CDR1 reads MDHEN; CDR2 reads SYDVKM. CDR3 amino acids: CASSFPGTGEAFF. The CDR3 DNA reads TGTGCCAGCAGTTTTCCCGGGACAGGGGAAGCTTTCTTT.

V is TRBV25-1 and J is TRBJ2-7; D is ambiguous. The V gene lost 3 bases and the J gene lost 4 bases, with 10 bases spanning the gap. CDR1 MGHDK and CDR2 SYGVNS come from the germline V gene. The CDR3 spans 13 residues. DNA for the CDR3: TGTGCCAGCAGTGATAGCCAGCGATACGAGCAGTACTTC. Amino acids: CASSDSQRYEQYF.

The DNA of the CDR3 is TGTGCCAGCAGCGCCCAGTCGTCGGGGACAGATACGCAGTATTTT. Translating gives CASSAQSSGTDTQYF. The chain has TRBV7-6 and TRBJ2-3, with a possible D match to TRBD2 (5 bases). CDR3 length: 15 residues. V lost 5 bases to trimming and J lost 3 bases, with 15 bases between them. Per germline, CDR1 SGHVS and CDR2 FNYEAQ.

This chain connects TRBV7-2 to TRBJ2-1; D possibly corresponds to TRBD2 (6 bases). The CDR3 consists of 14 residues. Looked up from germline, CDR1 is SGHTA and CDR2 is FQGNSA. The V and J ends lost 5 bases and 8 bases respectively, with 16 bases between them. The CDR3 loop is CASSPDGGIDEQFF. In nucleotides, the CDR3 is TGTGCCAGCAGCCCCGATGGAGGGATCGATGAGCAGTTCTTC.

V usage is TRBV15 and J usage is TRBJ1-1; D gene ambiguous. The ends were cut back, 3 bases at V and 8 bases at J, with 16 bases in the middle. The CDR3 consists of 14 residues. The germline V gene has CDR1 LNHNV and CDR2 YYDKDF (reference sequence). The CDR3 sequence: CATSREGLGLEAFF. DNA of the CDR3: TGTGCCACCAGCAGGGAGGGATTGGGCTTGGAAGCTTTCTTT.